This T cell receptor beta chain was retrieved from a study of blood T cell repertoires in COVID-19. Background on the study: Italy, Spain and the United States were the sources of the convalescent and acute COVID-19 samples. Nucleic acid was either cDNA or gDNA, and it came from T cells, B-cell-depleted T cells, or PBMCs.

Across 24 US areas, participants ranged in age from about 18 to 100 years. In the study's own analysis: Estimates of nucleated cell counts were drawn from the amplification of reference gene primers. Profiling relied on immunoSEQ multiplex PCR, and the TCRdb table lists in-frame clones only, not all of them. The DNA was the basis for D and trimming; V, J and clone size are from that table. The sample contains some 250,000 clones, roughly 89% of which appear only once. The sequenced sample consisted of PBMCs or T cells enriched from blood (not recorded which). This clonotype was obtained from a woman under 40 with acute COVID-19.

The DNA of the CDR3 is TGTGCCAGCAGTTTTGGAGGGCACGAGCAGTACTTC. As protein: CASSFGGHEQYF. The gene calls are TRBV27 and TRBJ2-7, with D perhaps TRBD2 (6 bases). Trimming left V 3 bases short and J 5 bases short, with 8 bases between. This CDR3 region has 12 residues. Germline values: CDR1 MNHEY, CDR2 SMNVEV (reference sequence).